A selection of T cell receptor beta chains follows, all from one sample in a study of tumor-infiltrating lymphocytes in primary liver carcinoma. TCRdb passed the multiplex PCR reads through MiXCR, listing each CDR3 protein once. The table shows 180,000 or so distinct CDR3 sequences, with about 60% occurring only once. The sequencing sample was made of peripheral blood. The source is a man aged 35-49 years with primary liver carcinoma and hepatitis B virus infection. Each CDR3 is given with its conserved first and last residue. The order of the fields is V gene, D gene, J gene, clone size, CDR3 protein, CDR3 DNA. A D gene is named only where the DNA matches it firmly. For some rows the clone size is stated as once, few or many, or as a class when expanded; others skip it.

v_gene: TRBV6-5; d_gene: TRBD1; j_gene: TRBJ2-7; abundance: NA; CDR3aa: CASSYVGQTYDQYF; CDR3nt: TGTGCCAGCAGTTATGTGGGACAGACCTACGATCAGTACTTC
v_gene: TRBV7-8; d_gene: TRBD2; j_gene: TRBJ2-1; abundance: NA; CDR3aa: CASSPEPGLTSVSSYNEQFF; CDR3nt: TGTGCCAGCAGCCCAGAACCCGGCCTAACTAGCGTTAGCTCCTACAATGAGCAGTTCTTC
v_gene: TRBV29-1; d_gene: NA; j_gene: TRBJ2-5; abundance: many; CDR3aa: CSVGSQGVETQYF; CDR3nt: TGCAGCGTTGGGTCACAGGGAGTCGAGACCCAGTACTTC
v_gene: TRBV7-9; d_gene: NA; j_gene: TRBJ2-1; abundance: NA; CDR3aa: CASSLGAGRYNEQFF; CDR3nt: TGTGCCAGCAGCTTAGGGGCGGGAAGGTACAATGAGCAGTTCTTC
v_gene: TRBV30; d_gene: TRBD1; j_gene: TRBJ2-6; abundance: NA; CDR3aa: CAWSVGTGSWANVLTF; CDR3nt: TGTGCCTGGAGTGTAGGGACAGGGTCTTGGGCCAACGTCCTGACTTTC
v_gene: TRBV28; d_gene: NA; j_gene: TRBJ1-4; abundance: NA; CDR3aa: CASSFGPGFTTNEKLFF; CDR3nt: TGTGCCAGCAGTTTTGGGCCAGGGTTTACGACTAATGAAAAACTGTTTTTT
v_gene: TRBV7-8; d_gene: NA; j_gene: TRBJ2-1; abundance: NA; CDR3aa: CASSPPETSRNEQFF; CDR3nt: TGTGCCAGCAGCCCTCCCGAGACTAGTCGGAATGAGCAGTTCTTC
v_gene: TRBV29-1; d_gene: NA; j_gene: TRBJ1-2; abundance: NA; CDR3aa: CSAIGRGLDVYTF; CDR3nt: TGCAGCGCTATAGGGAGGGGTCTAGATGTCTACACCTTC
v_gene: TRBV4-1; d_gene: NA; j_gene: TRBJ2-7; abundance: many; CDR3aa: CASSLGTSGSYEQYF; CDR3nt: TGTGCCAGCAGCTTAGGTACTAGTGGCTCCTACGAGCAGTACTTC
v_gene: TRBV4-2; d_gene: NA; j_gene: TRBJ2-7; abundance: many; CDR3aa: CASSQAGDLTLFSF; CDR3nt: TGTGCCAGCAGCCAAGCGGGGGACTTGACCCTGTTTTCCTTC
v_gene: TRBV5-1; d_gene: NA; j_gene: TRBJ2-7; abundance: NA; CDR3aa: CASSLSRDTLYEQYF; CDR3nt: TGCGCCAGCAGCTTGAGCCGGGACACCCTCTACGAGCAGTACTTC
v_gene: TRBV5-4; d_gene: NA; j_gene: TRBJ1-2; abundance: NA; CDR3aa: CASSLGRVNGYTF; CDR3nt: TGTGCCAGCAGCTTGGGCAGGGTCAATGGCTACACCTTC
v_gene: TRBV14; d_gene: TRBD2; j_gene: TRBJ2-7; abundance: many; CDR3aa: CASSQDGPPAGGHEQYF; CDR3nt: TGTGCCAGCAGCCAAGATGGTCCCCCTGCGGGAGGACACGAGCAGTACTTC
v_gene: TRBV10-2; d_gene: NA; j_gene: TRBJ2-5; abundance: NA; CDR3aa: CASRPWTRVGETQYF; CDR3nt: TGCGCCAGCAGGCCCTGGACAAGGGTCGGAGAGACCCAGTATTTC
v_gene: TRBV11-2; d_gene: NA; j_gene: TRBJ2-3; abundance: NA; CDR3aa: CAGSLPQTDRQYF; CDR3nt: TGTGCCGGCAGCTTACCCCAGACAGATAGGCAGTATTTT
v_gene: TRBV6-2/TRBV6-3; d_gene: TRBD1; j_gene: TRBJ2-7; abundance: NA; CDR3aa: CASSIQGASYEQYF; CDR3nt: TGTGCCAGCAGTATACAGGGGGCTTCTTACGAGCAGTACTTC
v_gene: TRBV14; d_gene: TRBD1; j_gene: TRBJ2-3; abundance: NA; CDR3aa: CASSDYRGPDTQYF; CDR3nt: TGTGCCAGCAGCGACTACAGGGGGCCAGATACGCAGTATTTT
v_gene: TRBV12-3/TRBV12-4; d_gene: NA; j_gene: TRBJ1-1; abundance: once; CDR3aa: CASSRATTEAFF; CDR3nt: TGTGCCAGCAGCCGGGCAACCACTGAAGCCTTCTTT
v_gene: TRBV5-6; d_gene: TRBD1; j_gene: TRBJ1-2; abundance: NA; CDR3aa: CASSPTPGTGRGPHYGYTF; CDR3nt: TGTGCCAGCAGCCCAACCCCCGGGACAGGGAGAGGTCCACATTATGGCTACACCTTC
v_gene: TRBV30; d_gene: NA; j_gene: TRBJ1-2; abundance: NA; CDR3aa: CAWVRTAVGLAGKNYGYTF; CDR3nt: TGTGCCTGGGTACGCACCGCTGTGGGACTGGCGGGGAAGAACTATGGCTACACCTTC
v_gene: TRBV5-5; d_gene: TRBD1; j_gene: TRBJ1-6; abundance: NA; CDR3aa: CASSLGQGHSPLHF; CDR3nt: TGTGCCAGCAGCTTGGGACAGGGACACTCACCCCTCCACTTT
v_gene: TRBV6-2/TRBV6-3; d_gene: TRBD1; j_gene: TRBJ2-1; abundance: NA; CDR3aa: CASSRVTGGGNEQFF; CDR3nt: TGTGCCAGCAGCCGAGTGACAGGGGGTGGCAATGAGCAGTTCTTC
v_gene: TRBV11-2; d_gene: TRBD1; j_gene: TRBJ2-7; abundance: many; CDR3aa: CASSFLRGQQYF; CDR3nt: TGTGCCAGCAGCTTTCTCAGGGGGCAGCAGTACTTC
v_gene: TRBV21-1; d_gene: NA; j_gene: TRBJ2-6; abundance: NA; CDR3aa: CASTLTGTGANVLTF; CDR3nt: TGTGCCAGCACCCTTACAGGGACTGGGGCCAACGTCCTGACTTTC
v_gene: TRBV6-5; d_gene: NA; j_gene: TRBJ1-1; abundance: NA; CDR3aa: CACSYAGNTEAFF; CDR3nt: TGTGCCTGCAGTTACGCCGGGAACACTGAAGCTTTCTTT
v_gene: TRBV4-1; d_gene: TRBD1; j_gene: TRBJ2-7; abundance: NA; CDR3aa: CASSQDAAGGESEQYF; CDR3nt: TGCGCCAGCAGCCAAGATGCGGCAGGGGGTGAAAGCGAGCAGTACTTC
v_gene: TRBV11-2; d_gene: TRBD2; j_gene: TRBJ2-2; abundance: many; CDR3aa: CASSLDPRTSGSYTGELFF; CDR3nt: TGTGCCAGCAGCTTAGACCCTAGGACTAGCGGGAGTTACACCGGGGAGCTGTTTTTT
v_gene: TRBV29-1; d_gene: TRBD2; j_gene: TRBJ2-7; abundance: few; CDR3aa: CSVEAGGSGGSYEQYF; CDR3nt: TGCAGCGTTGAAGCGGGTGGTAGCGGGGGCTCCTACGAGCAGTACTTC
v_gene: TRBV6-5; d_gene: NA; j_gene: TRBJ2-7; abundance: NA; CDR3aa: CASKSLGGNSYEQCF; CDR3nt: TGTGCCAGCAAATCACTAGGGGGGAACTCCTACGAGCAGTGCTTC
v_gene: TRBV11-2; d_gene: NA; j_gene: TRBJ2-5; abundance: NA; CDR3aa: CTSSLGNRGPGETQYF; CDR3nt: TGTACCAGCAGCTTAGGTAACAGGGGTCCGGGGGAGACCCAGTACTTT
v_gene: TRBV7-9; d_gene: TRBD1; j_gene: TRBJ2-1; abundance: NA; CDR3aa: CASTTGQDNEQFF; CDR3nt: TGTGCCAGCACCACAGGACAGGACAATGAGCAGTTCTTC
v_gene: TRBV4-1; d_gene: NA; j_gene: TRBJ2-6; abundance: few; CDR3aa: CASSQAEGVTGANVLTF; CDR3nt: TGCGCCAGCAGCCAAGCGGAAGGGGTAACTGGGGCCAACGTCCTGACTTTC
v_gene: TRBV29-1; d_gene: NA; j_gene: TRBJ2-7; abundance: NA; CDR3aa: CSVGTEPGYEQYF; CDR3nt: TGCAGCGTTGGGACAGAACCTGGCTACGAGCAGTACTTC
v_gene: TRBV5-1; d_gene: TRBD1; j_gene: TRBJ1-1; abundance: few; CDR3aa: CASSLEPGGDTEAFF; CDR3nt: TGCGCCAGCAGCTTGGAACCAGGGGGAGACACTGAAGCTTTCTTT
v_gene: TRBV28; d_gene: NA; j_gene: TRBJ1-1; abundance: NA; CDR3aa: CASSVVLGNTEAFF; CDR3nt: TGTGCCAGCAGTGTCGTGTTGGGAAACACTGAAGCTTTCTTT
v_gene: TRBV6-6; d_gene: NA; j_gene: TRBJ1-4; abundance: once; CDR3aa: CASRPDRNEKLFF; CDR3nt: TGTGCCAGCAGACCGGACAGAAATGAAAAACTGTTTTTT
v_gene: TRBV6-1; d_gene: NA; j_gene: TRBJ2-6; abundance: NA; CDR3aa: CASRSFSLSGANVLTF; CDR3nt: TGTGCCAGCAGGTCGTTTAGTCTCTCTGGGGCCAACGTCCTGACTTTC
v_gene: TRBV7-9; d_gene: NA; j_gene: TRBJ1-6; abundance: few; CDR3aa: CASTQDSNSPLHF; CDR3nt: TGTGCCAGCACCCAGGACAGTAATTCACCCCTCCACTTT
v_gene: TRBV5-4; d_gene: TRBD2; j_gene: TRBJ2-1; abundance: NA; CDR3aa: CASSPGTSGLYNEQLF; CDR3nt: TGTGCCAGCAGCCCGGGGACTAGCGGCCTTTACAATGAGCAGCTCTTC
v_gene: TRBV6-2/TRBV6-3; d_gene: NA; j_gene: TRBJ2-3; abundance: NA; CDR3aa: CASRKKAPDTQYF; CDR3nt: TGTGCCAGCAGGAAAAAGGCTCCAGATACGCAGTATTTT
v_gene: TRBV6-1; d_gene: TRBD1; j_gene: TRBJ1-4; abundance: few; CDR3aa: CASSTQGTGGSEKLFF; CDR3nt: TGTGCCAGCAGTACACAAGGGACAGGGGGCAGTGAAAAACTGTTTTTT
v_gene: TRBV4-2; d_gene: NA; j_gene: TRBJ1-1; abundance: NA; CDR3aa: CASSRPKEGPEAFF; CDR3nt: TGTGCCAGCAGCCGACCGAAAGAGGGCCCTGAAGCTTTCTTT